Given below is one T cell receptor (beta chain) in context. This specimen belongs to a study of blood T cell repertoires in COVID-19. Study-level background: COVID-19 samples collected from the United States, Italy and Spain covered acute and convalescent phases.

Trimming cost V 5 bases and J 7 bases, with 15 bases left between them. The CDR3 covers 14 residues. The germline gives CDR1 SEHNR, CDR2 FQNEAQ (reference sequence). Original methodology: Estimates of nucleated cell counts were drawn from the amplification of reference gene primers. Method: immunoSEQ multiplex PCR; TCRdb's copy keeps in-frame clones and lacks some. The DNA gave D and trimming, while V, J and clone size come from that table. The data hold 300,000 to 400,000 clones, with 85% to 90% observed a single time. The Seattle site enrolled patients during active infection and followed them longitudinally.

Sequences were obtained from peripheral blood. The chain recombines TRBV7-9 with TRBJ1-5, with D uncertain. This sequence was found in a woman aged 70-85 years with COVID-19, enrolled during active disease. CDR3 residues: CASSPGSTSQPQHF. The CDR3 DNA is TGTGCCAGCAGCCCTGGGAGTACCAGCCAGCCCCAGCATTTT.